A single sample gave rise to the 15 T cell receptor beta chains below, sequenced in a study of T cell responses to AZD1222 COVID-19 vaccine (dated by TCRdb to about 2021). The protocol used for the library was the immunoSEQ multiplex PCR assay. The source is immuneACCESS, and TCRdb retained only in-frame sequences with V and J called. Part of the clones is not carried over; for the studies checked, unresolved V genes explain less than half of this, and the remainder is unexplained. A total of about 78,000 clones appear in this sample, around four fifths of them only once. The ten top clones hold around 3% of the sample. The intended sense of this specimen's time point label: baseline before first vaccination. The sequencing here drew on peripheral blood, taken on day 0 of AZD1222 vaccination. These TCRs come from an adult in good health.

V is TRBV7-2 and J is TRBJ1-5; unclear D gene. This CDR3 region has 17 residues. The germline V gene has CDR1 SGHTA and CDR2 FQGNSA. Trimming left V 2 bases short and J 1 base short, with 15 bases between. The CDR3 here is CASSLKGGQGSNQPQHF. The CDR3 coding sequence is TGTGCCAGCAGCTTAAAAGGCGGGCAAGGGAGCAATCAGCCCCAGCATTTT.

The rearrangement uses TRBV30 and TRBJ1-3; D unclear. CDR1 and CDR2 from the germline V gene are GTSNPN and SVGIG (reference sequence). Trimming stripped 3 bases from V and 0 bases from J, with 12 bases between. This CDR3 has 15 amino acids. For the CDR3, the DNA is TGTGCCTGGAGGGCCACGCTCTCCTCTGGAAACACCATATATTTT. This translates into CAWRATLSSGNTIYF.

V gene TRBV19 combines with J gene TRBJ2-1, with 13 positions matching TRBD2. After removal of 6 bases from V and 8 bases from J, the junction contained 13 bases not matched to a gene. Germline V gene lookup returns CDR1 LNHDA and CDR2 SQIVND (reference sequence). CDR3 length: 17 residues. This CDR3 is CASRSTRLAGGIDEQFF. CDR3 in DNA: TGTGCCAGTAGGTCAACCCGACTAGCGGGGGGAATAGATGAGCAGTTCTTC. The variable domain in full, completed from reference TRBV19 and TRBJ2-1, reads DGGITQSPKYLFRKEGQNVTLSCEQNLNHDAMYWYRQDPGQGLRLIYYSQIVNDFQKGDIAEGYSVSREKKESFPLTVTSAQKNPTAFYLCASRSTRLAGGIDEQFFGPGTRLTVL.

CDR3 residues: CASSAGLAGGETQYF. Written as DNA, the CDR3 is TGTGCCAGCAGCGCGGGACTAGCGGGGGGAGAGACCCAGTACTTC. The chain couples TRBV7-6 to TRBJ2-5; 15 bases agree with TRBD2. This CDR3 has 15 amino acids. Germline lookup yields CDR1 SGHVS and CDR2 FNYEAQ. The J segment lost 4 bases and the V segment lost 5 bases, leaving 2 bases of the junction unmatched. Supplemented by reference TRBV7-6 and TRBJ2-5, the full variable domain reads GAGVSQSPRYKVTKRGQDVALRCDPISGHVSLYWYRQALGQGPEFLTYFNYEAQQDKSGLPNDRFSAERPEGSISTLTIQRTEQRDSAMYRCASSAGLAGGETQYFGPGTRLLVL.

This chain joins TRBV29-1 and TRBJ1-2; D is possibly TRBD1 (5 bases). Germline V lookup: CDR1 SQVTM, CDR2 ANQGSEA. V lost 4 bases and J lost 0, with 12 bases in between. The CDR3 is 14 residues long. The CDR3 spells CSVVVGGPNYGYTF. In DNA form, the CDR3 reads TGCAGCGTTGTGGTCGGGGGACCTAACTATGGCTACACCTTC.

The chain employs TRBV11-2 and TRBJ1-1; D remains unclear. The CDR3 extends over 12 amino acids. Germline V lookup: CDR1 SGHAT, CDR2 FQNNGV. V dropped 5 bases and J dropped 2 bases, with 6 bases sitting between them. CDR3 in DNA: TGTGCCAGCAGCGAAGGTAACACTGAAGCTTTCTTT. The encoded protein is CASSEGNTEAFF.

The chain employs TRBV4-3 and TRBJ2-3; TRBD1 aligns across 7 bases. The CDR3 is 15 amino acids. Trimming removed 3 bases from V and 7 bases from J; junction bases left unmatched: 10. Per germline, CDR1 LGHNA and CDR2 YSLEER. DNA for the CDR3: TGCGCCAGCAGCCAGAGTCGACAGGGAAGGAATACGCAGTATTTT. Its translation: CASSQSRQGRNTQYF.

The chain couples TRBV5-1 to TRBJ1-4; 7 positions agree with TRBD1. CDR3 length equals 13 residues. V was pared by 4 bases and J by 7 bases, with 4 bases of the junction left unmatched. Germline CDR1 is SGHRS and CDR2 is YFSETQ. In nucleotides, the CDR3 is TGCGCCAGCAGCCCCACAGGGGTTGAAAAACTGTTTTTT. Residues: CASSPTGVEKLFF.

DNA for the CDR3: TGTGCCAGCAGCTCGGGATACCTAACCCCTGGGGCCAACGTCCTGACTTTC. It specifies CASSSGYLTPGANVLTF. This chain links TRBV5-4 with TRBJ2-6; a possible D gene is TRBD2 (5 bases). This CDR3 has 17 residues. With 3 bases removed from V and 2 bases from J, the gap between germline ends came to 15 bases. CDR1 and CDR2 (germline): SGHNT, YYREEE (reference sequence).

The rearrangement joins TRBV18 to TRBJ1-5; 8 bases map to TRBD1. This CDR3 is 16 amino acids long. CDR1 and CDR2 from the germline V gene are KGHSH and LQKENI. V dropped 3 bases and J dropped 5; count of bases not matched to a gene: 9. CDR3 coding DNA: TGTGCCAGCTCACCTCAGGGGGCGCCGGTTGATCAGCCCCAGCATTTT. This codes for CASSPQGAPVDQPQHF.

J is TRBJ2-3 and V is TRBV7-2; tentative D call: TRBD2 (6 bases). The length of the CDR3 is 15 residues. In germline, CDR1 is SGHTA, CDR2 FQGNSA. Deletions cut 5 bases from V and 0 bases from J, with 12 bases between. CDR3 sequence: CASSLHGGSTDTQYF. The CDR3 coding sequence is TGTGCCAGCAGCCTGCACGGGGGTAGCACAGATACGCAGTATTTT.

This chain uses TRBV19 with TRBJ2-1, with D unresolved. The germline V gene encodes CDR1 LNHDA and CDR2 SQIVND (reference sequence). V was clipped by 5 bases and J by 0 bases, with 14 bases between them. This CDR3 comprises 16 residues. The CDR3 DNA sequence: TGTGCCAGTAGTTTGTGGTCCCTGAGCTCCTACAATGAGCAGTTCTTC. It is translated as CASSLWSLSSYNEQFF.

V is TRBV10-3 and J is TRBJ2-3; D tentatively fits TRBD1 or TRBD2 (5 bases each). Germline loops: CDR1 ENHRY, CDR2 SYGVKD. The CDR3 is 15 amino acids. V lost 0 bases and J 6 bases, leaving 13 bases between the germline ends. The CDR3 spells CAISESGAWTDTQYF. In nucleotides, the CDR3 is TGTGCCATCAGTGAGTCCGGGGCCTGGACGGATACGCAGTATTTT.

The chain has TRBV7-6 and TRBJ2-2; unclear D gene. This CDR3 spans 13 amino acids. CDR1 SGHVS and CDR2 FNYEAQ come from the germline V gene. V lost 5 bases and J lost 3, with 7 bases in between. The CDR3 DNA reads TGTGCCAGCAGCCTGGCCCACACCGGGGAGCTGTTTTTT. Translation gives CASSLAHTGELFF.

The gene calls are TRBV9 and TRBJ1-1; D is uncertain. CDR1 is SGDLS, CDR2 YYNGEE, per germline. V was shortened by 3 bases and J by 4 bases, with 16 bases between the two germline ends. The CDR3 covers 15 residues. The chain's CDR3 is CASSASFDPGTEAFF. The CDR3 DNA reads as TGTGCCAGCAGCGCCTCTTTCGACCCGGGCACTGAAGCTTTCTTT. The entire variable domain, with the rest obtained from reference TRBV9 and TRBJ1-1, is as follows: DSGVTQTPKHLITATGQRVTLRCSPRSGDLSVYWYQQSLDQGLQFLIQYYNGEERAKGNILERFSAQQFPDLHSELNLSSLELGDSALYFCASSASFDPGTEAFFGQGTRLTVV.